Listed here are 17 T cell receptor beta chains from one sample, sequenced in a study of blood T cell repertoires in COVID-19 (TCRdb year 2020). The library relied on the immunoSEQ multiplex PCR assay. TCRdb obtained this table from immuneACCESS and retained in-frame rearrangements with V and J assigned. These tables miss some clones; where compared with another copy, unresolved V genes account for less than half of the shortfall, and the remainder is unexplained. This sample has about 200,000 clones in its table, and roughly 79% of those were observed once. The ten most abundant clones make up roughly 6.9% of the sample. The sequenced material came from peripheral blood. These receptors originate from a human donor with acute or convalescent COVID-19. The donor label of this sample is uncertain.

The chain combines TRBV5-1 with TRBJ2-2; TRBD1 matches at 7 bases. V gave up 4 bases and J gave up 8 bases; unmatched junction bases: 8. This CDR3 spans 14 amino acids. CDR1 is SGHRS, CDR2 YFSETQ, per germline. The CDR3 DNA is TGCGCCAGCAGCCTACCTACAGGGGCAGGGGAGCTGTTTTTT. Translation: CASSLPTGAGELFF.

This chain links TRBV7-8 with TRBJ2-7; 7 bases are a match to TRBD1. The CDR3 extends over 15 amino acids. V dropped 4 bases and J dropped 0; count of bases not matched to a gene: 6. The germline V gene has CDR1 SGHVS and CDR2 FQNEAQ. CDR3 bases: TGTGCCAGCAGCTCCCCGGGACAGAGCTCCTACGAGCAGTACTTC. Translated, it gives CASSSPGQSSYEQYF. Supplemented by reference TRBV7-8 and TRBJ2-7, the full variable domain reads GAGVSQSPRYKVAKRGQDVALRCDPISGHVSLFWYQQALGQGPEFLTYFQNEAQLDKSGLPSDRFFAERPEGSVSTLKIQRTQQEDSAVYLCASSSPGQSSYEQYFGPGTRLTVT.

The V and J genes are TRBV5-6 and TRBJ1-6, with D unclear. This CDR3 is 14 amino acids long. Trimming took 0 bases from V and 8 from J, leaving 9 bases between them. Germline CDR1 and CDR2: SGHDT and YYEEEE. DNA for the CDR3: TGTGCCAGCAGCTTGGGCCTTACGGATTCACCCCTCCACTTT. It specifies CASSLGLTDSPLHF.

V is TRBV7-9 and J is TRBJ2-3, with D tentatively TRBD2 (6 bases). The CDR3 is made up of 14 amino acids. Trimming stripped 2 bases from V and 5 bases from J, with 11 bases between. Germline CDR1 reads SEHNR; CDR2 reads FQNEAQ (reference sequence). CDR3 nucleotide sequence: TGTGCCAGCAGCTTAAGGGGAGGAATAGATACGCAGTATTTT. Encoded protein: CASSLRGGIDTQYF.

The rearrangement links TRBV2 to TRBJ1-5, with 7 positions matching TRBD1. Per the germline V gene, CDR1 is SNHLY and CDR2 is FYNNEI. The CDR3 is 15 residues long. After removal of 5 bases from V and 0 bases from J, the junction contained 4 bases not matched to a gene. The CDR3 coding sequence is TGTGCCAGCAGTAGACAGGGTCGTAGCAATCAGCCCCAGCATTTT. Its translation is CASSRQGRSNQPQHF.

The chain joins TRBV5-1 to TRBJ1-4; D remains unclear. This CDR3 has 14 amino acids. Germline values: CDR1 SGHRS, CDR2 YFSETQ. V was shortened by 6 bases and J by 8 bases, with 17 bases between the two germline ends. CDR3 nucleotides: TGCGCCAGCACCCTCACAAACCCAAGAGAAAAACTGTTTTTT. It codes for CASTLTNPREKLFF.

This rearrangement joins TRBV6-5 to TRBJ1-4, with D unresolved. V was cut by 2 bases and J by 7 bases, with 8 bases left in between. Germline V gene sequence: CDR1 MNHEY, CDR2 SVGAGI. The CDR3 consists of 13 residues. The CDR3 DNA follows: TGTGCCAGCAGTTACGACATGAGTGAAAAACTGTTTTTT. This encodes CASSYDMSEKLFF.

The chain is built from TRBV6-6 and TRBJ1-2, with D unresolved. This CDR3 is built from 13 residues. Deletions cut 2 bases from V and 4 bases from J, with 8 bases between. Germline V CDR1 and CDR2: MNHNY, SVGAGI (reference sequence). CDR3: CASSYAGIYGYTF. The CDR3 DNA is TGTGCCAGCAGTTACGCCGGGATCTATGGCTACACCTTC.

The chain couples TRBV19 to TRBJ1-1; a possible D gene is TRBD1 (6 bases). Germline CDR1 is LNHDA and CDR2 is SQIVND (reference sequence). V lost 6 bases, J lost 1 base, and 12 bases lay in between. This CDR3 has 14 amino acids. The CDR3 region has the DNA TGTGCCAGTAGCCTCAGGGGCTCGAACACTGAAGCTTTCTTT. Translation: CASSLRGSNTEAFF.

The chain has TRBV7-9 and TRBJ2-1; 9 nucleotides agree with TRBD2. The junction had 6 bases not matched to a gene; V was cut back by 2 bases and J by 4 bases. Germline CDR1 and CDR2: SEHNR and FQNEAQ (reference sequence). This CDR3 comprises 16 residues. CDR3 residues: CASSLILAGLYNEQFF. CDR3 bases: TGTGCCAGCAGCTTAATCCTAGCGGGGCTATACAATGAGCAGTTCTTC. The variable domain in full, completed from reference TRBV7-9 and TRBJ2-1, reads DTGVSQNPRHKITKRGQNVTFRCDPISEHNRLYWYRQTLGQGPEFLTYFQNEAQLEKSRLLSDRFSAERPKGSFSTLEIQRTEQGDSAMYLCASSLILAGLYNEQFFGPGTRLTVL.

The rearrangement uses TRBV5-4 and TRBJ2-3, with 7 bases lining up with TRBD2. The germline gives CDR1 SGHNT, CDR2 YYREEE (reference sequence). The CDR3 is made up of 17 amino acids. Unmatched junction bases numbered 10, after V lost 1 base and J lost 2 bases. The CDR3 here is CASSLLKRGGVTDTQYF. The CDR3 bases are TGTGCCAGCAGCTTGCTAAAGCGGGGAGGCGTCACAGATACGCAGTATTTT.

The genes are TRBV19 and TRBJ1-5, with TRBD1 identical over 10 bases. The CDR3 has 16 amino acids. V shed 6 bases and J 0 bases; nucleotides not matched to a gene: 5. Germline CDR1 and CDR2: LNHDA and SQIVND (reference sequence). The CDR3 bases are TGTGCCAGTAGCGACAGGGGGCCGTATAGCAATCAGCCCCAGCATTTT. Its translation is CASSDRGPYSNQPQHF. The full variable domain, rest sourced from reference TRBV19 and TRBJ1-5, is DGGITQSPKYLFRKEGQNVTLSCEQNLNHDAMYWYRQDPGQGLRLIYYSQIVNDFQKGDIAEGYSVSREKKESFPLTVTSAQKNPTAFYLCASSDRGPYSNQPQHFGDGTRLSIL.

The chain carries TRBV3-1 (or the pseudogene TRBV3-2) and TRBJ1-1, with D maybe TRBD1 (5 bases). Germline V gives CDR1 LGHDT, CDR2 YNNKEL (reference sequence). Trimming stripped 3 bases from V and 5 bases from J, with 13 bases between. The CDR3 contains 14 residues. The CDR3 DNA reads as TGTGCCAGCAGCCATCGGGAGGGGTCGACTGAAGCTTTCTTT. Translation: CASSHREGSTEAFF.

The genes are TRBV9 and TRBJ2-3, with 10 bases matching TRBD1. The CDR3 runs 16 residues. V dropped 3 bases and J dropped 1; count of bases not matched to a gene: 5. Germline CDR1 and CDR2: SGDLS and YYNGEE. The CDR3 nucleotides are TGTGCCAGCAGCGCGGGGGGGACAGGGGGCACAGATACGCAGTATTTT. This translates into CASSAGGTGGTDTQYF.

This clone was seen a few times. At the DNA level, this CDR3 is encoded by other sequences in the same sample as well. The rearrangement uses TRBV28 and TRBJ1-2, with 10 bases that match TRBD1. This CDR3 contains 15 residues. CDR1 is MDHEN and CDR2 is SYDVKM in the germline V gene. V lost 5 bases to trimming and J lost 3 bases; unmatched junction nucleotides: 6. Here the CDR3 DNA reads TGTGCCAGCAGTACCAACGACAGGGGGCACTATGGCTACACCTTC. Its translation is CASSTNDRGHYGYTF.

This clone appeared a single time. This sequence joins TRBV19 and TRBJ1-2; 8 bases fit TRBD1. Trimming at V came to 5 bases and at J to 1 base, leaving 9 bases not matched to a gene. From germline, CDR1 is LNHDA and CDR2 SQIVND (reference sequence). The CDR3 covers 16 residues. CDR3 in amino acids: CASSPRTGRVNYGYTF. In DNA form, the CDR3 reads TGTGCCAGTAGTCCACGGACAGGGAGAGTTAACTATGGCTACACCTTC.

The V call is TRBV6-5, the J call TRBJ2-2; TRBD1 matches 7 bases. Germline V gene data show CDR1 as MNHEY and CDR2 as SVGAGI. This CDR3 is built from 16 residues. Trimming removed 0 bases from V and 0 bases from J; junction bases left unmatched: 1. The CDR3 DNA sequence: TGTGCCAGCAGTTACTCTGGGACAGCGAACACCGGGGAGCTGTTTTTT. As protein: CASSYSGTANTGELFF.